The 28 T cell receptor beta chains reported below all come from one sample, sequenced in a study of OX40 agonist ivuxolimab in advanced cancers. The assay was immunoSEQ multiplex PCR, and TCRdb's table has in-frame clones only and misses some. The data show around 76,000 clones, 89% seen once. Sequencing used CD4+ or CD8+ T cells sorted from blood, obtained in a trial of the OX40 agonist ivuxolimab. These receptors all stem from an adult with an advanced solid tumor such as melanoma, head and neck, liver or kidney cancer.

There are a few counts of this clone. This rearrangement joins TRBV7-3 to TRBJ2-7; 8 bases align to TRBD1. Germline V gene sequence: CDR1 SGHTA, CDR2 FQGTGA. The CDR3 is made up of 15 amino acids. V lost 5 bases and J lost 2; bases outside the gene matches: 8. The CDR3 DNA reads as TGTGCCAGCAGCCCTCGGACAGGGATTACCTACGAGCAGTACTTC. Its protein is CASSPRTGITYEQYF.

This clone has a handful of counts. The CDR3 bases are TGTGCCAGCAGCTTGACAGCGGCCCACGAGCAGTACTTC. Its protein product is CASSLTAAHEQYF. The chain uses TRBV5-6 and TRBJ2-7; possible D gene TRBD2, 5 bases. V lost 1 base and J lost 5, with 10 bases in between. CDR3 length: 13 residues. Germline V lookup: CDR1 SGHDT, CDR2 YYEEEE.

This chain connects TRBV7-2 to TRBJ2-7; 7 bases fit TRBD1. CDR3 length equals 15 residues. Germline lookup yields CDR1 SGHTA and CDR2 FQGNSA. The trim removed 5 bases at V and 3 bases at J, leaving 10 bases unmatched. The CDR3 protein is CASSLQTGKGYEQYF. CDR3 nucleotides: TGTGCCAGCAGCCTACAGACAGGGAAAGGCTACGAGCAGTACTTC.

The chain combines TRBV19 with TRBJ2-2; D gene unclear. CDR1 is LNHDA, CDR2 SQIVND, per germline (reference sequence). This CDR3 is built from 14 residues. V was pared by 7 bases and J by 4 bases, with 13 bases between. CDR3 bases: TGTGCCAGTATAAGTCAGTATATCACCGGGGAGCTGTTTTTT. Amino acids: CASISQYITGELFF.

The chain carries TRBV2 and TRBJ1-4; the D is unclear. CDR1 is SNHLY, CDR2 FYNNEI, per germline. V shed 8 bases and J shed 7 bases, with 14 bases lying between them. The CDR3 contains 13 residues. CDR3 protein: CASGVSGFEKLFF. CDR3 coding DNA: TGTGCCAGCGGGGTCTCGGGATTTGAAAAACTGTTTTTT.

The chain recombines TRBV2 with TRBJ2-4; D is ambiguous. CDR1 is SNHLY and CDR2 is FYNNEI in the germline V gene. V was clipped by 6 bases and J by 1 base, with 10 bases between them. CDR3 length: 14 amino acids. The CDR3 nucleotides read TGTGCCAGCAGATTAACGCTGGCCAAAAACATTCAGTACTTC. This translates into CASRLTLAKNIQYF.

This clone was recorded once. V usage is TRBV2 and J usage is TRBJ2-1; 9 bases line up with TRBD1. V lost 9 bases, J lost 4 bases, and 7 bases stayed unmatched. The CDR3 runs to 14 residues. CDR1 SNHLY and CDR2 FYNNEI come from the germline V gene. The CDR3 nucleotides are TGTGCCAGAAACCGGGACAGGGATTACAATGAGCAGTTCTTC. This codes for CARNRDRDYNEQFF. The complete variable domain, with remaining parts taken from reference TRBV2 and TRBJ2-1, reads EPEVTQTPSHQVTQMGQEVILRCVPISNHLYFYWYRQILGQKVEFLVSFYNNEISEKSEIFDDQFSVERPDGSNFTLKIRSTKLEDSAMYFCARNRDRDYNEQFFGPGTRLTVL.

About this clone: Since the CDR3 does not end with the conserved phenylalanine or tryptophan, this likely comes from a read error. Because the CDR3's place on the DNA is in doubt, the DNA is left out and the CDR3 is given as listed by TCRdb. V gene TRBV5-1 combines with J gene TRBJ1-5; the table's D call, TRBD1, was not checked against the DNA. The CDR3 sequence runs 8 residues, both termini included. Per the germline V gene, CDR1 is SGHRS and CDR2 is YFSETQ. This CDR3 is CAGPPNSL.

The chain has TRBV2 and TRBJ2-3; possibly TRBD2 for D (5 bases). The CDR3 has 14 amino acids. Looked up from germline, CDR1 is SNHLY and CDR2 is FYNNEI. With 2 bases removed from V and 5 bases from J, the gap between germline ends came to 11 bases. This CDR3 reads CASSERPREDTQYF. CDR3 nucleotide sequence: TGTGCCAGCAGTGAACGACCCCGGGAAGATACGCAGTATTTT.

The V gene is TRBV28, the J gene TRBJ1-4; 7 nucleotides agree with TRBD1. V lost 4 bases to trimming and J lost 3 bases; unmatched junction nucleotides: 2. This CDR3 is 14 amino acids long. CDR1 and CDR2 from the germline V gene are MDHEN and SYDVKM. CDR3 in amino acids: CASSSGGSNEKLFF. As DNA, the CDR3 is TGTGCCAGCAGTTCAGGGGGATCTAATGAAAAACTGTTTTTT.

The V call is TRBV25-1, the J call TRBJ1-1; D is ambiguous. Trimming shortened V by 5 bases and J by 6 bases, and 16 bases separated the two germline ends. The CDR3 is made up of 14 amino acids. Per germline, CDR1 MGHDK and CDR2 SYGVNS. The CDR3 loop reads CASSPQAGAPEAFF. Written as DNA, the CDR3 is TGTGCCAGCAGTCCCCAGGCAGGAGCCCCTGAAGCTTTCTTT.

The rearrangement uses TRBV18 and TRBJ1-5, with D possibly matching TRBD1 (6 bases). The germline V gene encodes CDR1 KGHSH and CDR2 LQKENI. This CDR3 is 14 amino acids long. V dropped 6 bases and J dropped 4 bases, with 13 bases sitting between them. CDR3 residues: CASSLTGNNQPQHF. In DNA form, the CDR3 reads TGTGCCAGCTCCTTAACAGGGAATAATCAGCCCCAGCATTTT.

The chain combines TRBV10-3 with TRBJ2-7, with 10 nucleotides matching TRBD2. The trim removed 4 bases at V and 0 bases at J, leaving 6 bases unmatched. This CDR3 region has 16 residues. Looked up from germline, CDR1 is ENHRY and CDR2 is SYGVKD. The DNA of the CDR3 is TGTGCCATCAGTGCCCCACGGACTAGCGGCTCCTACGAGCAGTACTTC. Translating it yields CAISAPRTSGSYEQYF.

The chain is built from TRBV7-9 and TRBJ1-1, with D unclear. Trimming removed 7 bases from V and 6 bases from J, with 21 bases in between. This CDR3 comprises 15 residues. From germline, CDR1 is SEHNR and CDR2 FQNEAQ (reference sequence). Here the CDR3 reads CASTKQKGREAEAFF. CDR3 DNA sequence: TGTGCCAGCACCAAACAGAAGGGAAGGGAGGCTGAAGCTTTCTTT. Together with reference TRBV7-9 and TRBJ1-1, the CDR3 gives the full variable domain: DTGVSQNPRHKITKRGQNVTFRCDPISEHNRLYWYRQTLGQGPEFLTYFQNEAQLEKSRLLSDRFSAERPKGSFSTLEIQRTEQGDSAMYLCASTKQKGREAEAFFGQGTRLTVV.

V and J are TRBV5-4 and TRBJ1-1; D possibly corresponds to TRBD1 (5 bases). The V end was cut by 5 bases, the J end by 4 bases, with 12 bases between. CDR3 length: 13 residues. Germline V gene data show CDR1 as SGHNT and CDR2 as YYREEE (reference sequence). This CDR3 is CASSYGTGTEAFF. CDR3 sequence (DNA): TGTGCCAGCAGTTACGGGACGGGCACTGAAGCTTTCTTT.

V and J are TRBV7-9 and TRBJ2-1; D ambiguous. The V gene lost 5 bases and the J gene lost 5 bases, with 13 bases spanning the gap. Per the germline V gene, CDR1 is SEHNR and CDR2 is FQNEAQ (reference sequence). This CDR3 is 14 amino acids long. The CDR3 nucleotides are TGTGCCAGCAGCCCCCATCCCATCGACAATGAGCAGTTCTTC. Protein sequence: CASSPHPIDNEQFF.

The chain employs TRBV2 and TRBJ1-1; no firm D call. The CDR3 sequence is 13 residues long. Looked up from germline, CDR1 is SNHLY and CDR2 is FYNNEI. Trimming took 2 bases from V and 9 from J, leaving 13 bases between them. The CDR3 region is CASSETPFVQAFF. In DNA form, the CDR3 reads TGTGCCAGCAGTGAAACCCCTTTTGTTCAAGCTTTCTTT.

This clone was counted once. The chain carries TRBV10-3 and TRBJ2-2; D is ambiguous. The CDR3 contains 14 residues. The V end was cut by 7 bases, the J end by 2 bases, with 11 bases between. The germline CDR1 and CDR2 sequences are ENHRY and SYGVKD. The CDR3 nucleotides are TGTGCCATCAAGAGCGAATCTAACACCGGGGAGCTGTTTTTT. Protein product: CAIKSESNTGELFF.

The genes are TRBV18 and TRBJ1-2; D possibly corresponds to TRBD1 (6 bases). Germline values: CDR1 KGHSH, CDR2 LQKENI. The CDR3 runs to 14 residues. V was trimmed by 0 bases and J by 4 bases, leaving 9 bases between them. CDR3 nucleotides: TGTGCCAGCTCACCACCGGGGGCCTCCTATGGCTACACCTTC. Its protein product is CASSPPGASYGYTF.

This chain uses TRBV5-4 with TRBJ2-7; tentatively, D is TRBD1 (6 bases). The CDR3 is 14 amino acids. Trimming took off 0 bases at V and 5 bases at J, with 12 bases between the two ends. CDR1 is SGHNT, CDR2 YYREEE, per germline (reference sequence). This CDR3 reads CASSLAVQGDEQYF. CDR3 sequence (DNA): TGTGCCAGCAGCTTGGCCGTACAGGGAGACGAGCAGTACTTC. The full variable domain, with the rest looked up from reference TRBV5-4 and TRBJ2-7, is ETGVTQSPTHLIKTRGQQVTLRCSSQSGHNTVSWYQQALGQGPQFIFQYYREEENGRGNFPPRFSGLQFPNYSSELNVNALELDDSALYLCASSLAVQGDEQYFGPGTRLTVT.

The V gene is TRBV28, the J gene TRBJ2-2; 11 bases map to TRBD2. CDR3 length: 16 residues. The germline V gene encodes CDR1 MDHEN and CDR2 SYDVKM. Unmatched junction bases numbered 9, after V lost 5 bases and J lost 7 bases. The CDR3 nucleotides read TGTGCCAGCAGTCGTAGCGGGAGGGCCCAAGGCGGGGAGCTGTTTTTT. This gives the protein CASSRSGRAQGGELFF.

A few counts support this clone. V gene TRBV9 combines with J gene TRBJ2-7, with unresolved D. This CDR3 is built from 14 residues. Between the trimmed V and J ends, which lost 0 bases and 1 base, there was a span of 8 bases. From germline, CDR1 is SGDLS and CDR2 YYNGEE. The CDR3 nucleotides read TGTGCCAGCAGCGTAGGTGGCAGGTCCTACGAGCAGTACTTC. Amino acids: CASSVGGRSYEQYF.

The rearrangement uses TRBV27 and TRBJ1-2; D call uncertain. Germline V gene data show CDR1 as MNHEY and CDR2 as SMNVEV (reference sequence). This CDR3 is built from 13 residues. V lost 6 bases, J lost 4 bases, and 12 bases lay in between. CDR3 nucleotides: TGTGCCAGCAGACCCCAGGTACCCTATGGCTACACCTTC. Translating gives CASRPQVPYGYTF.

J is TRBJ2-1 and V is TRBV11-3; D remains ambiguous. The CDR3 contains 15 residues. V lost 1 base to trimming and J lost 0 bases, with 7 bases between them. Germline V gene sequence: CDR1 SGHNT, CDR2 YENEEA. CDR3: CASSLGSSSYNEQFF. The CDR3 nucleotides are TGTGCCAGCAGCTTAGGGTCGAGCTCCTACAATGAGCAGTTCTTC. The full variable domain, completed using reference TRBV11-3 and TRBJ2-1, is EAGVVQSPRYKIIEKKQPVAFWCNPISGHNTLYWYLQNLGQGPELLIRYENEEAVDDSQLPKDRFSAERLKGVDSTLKIQPAELGDSAVYLCASSLGSSSYNEQFFGPGTRLTVL.

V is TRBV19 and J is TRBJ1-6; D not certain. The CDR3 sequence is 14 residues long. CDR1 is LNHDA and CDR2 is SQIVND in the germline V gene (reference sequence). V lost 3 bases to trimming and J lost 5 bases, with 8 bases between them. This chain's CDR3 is CASSIARDNSPLHF. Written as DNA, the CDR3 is TGTGCCAGTAGTATCGCCCGGGATAATTCACCCCTCCACTTT.

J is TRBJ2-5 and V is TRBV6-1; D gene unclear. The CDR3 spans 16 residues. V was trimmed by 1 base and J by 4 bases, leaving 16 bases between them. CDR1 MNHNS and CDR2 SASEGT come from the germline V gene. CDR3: CASSEGPDGFLETQYF. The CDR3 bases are TGTGCCAGCAGTGAAGGACCCGATGGGTTTTTAGAGACCCAGTACTTC.

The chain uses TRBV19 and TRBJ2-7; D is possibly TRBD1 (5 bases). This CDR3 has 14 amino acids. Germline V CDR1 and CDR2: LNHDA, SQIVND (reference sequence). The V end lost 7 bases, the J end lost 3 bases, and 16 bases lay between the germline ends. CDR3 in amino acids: CASTPTVQGYEQYF. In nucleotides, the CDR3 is TGTGCCAGTACCCCTACGGTGCAGGGCTACGAGCAGTACTTC.

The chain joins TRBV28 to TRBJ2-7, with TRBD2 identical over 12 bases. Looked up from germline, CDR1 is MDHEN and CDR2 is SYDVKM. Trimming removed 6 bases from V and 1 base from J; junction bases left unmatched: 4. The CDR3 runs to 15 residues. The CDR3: CASSPSGRGSYEQYF. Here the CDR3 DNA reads TGTGCCAGCAGCCCTAGCGGGAGGGGTTCCTACGAGCAGTACTTC.